The next 5 T cell receptor beta chains were all read from a single sample in a study of shared clonotypes between healthy human individuals. TCRdb keeps only in-frame clones here, not all; method: immunoSEQ multiplex PCR. In the table there are around 1,900,000 clones, 80% to 95% of which are singletons. Naive CD8 cells comprised CD45RO-negative, CCR7-positively selected cells, excluding terminally differentiated effector memory CD45RA+ cells. The specimen sequenced was naive CD8+ T cells from PBMCs. Receptors were obtained from a man between 18 and 29 years old in good health. Some clones in this sample may be carry-over from other donors' samples.

This chain connects TRBV11-1 to TRBJ1-2; D perhaps matches TRBD1 (6 bases). Germline lookup yields CDR1 SGHAT and CDR2 FQDESV (reference sequence). This CDR3 is 15 amino acids long. V dropped 0 bases and J dropped 1 base, with 9 bases sitting between them. This CDR3 is CASSLARTVNYGYTF. The CDR3 nucleotides read TGTGCCAGCAGCTTAGCCCGGACAGTTAACTATGGCTACACCTTC.

The V call is TRBV29-1, the J call TRBJ2-4, with D unclear. V shed 4 bases and J shed 3 bases, with 7 bases lying between them. The CDR3 totals 12 residues. The V gene's germline CDR1 is SQVTM and CDR2 ANQGSEA. The CDR3 region is CSVVDGKNIQYF. The CDR3 DNA follows: TGCAGCGTTGTGGACGGCAAAAACATTCAGTACTTC. The variable domain in full, with the rest retrieved from reference TRBV29-1 and TRBJ2-4, is SAVISQKPSRDICQRGTSLTIQCQVDSQVTMMFWYRQQPGQSLTLIATANQGSEATYESGFVIDKFPISRPNLTFSTLTVSNMSPEDSSIYLCSVVDGKNIQYFGAGTRLSVL.

The J gene is TRBJ2-7, the V gene TRBV4-2; TRBD2 matches at 7 bases. Germline CDR1 reads LGHNA; CDR2 reads YNFKEQ. The CDR3 length is 15 residues. The ends lost 0 bases at V and 3 bases at J; junction bases unmatched: 5. The CDR3 spells CASSQESASGYEQYF. CDR3 DNA sequence: TGTGCCAGCAGCCAAGAGTCAGCTAGCGGCTACGAGCAGTACTTC.

This clone was detected once. The chain links TRBV14 to TRBJ2-7, with TRBD2 matching 9 bases. CDR3 length equals 15 residues. Trimming took 4 bases from V and 6 from J; bases not matched to a gene: 10. Germline CDR1 reads SGHDN; CDR2 reads FVKESK. CDR3 DNA sequence: TGTGCCAGCAGCCCACTCCCGGGACTAGCAGGCGAGCAGTACTTC. As protein: CASSPLPGLAGEQYF.

This chain uses TRBV11-2 with TRBJ2-3, with D possibly TRBD2 on 5 matching bases. Trimming shortened V by 4 bases and J by 2 bases, and 13 bases separated the two germline ends. The CDR3 runs 15 residues. Germline V gene sequence: CDR1 SGHAT, CDR2 FQNNGV. CDR3 bases: TGTGCCAGCAGCTCCTCAAGAGGGAACACAGATACGCAGTATTTT. Protein sequence: CASSSSRGNTDTQYF.